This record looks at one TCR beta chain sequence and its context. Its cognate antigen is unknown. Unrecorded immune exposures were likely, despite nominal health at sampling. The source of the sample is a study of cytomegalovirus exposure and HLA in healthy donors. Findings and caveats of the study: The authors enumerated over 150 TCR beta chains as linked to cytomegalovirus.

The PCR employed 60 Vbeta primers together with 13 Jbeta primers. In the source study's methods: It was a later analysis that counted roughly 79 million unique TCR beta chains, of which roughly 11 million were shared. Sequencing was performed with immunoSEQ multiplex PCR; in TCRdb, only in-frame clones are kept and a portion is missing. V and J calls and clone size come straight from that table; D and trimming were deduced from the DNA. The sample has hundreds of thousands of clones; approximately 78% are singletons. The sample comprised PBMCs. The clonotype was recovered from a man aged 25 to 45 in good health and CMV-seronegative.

This CDR3 reads CSVEGNTGEGETQYF. CDR3 sequence (DNA): TGCAGCGTTGAGGGCAATACAGGGGAAGGAGAGACCCAGTACTTC. The chain is built from TRBV29-1 and TRBJ2-5, with 7 positions matching TRBD1. In germline, CDR1 is SQVTM, CDR2 ANQGSEA. CDR3 length: 15 amino acids. V shed 3 bases, J shed 4 bases, and the junction held 11 bases outside the gene matches.